The 10 T cell receptor beta chains presented below share a single source sample, sequenced in a study of radiation and T cells in renal cell carcinoma. Sequencing used immunoSEQ multiplex PCR; TCRdb keeps in-frame clones, though not all of them. The sample consists of roughly 60,000 clones, roughly 72% of them appearing once. Time point denoted: blood 2 weeks post-SBRT. The treatment was: 15 Gy SBRT to primary tumor, nephrectomy 4 weeks later. Sequencing was performed on blood, taken from a patient whose treatment included radiotherapy and nephrectomy. The origin of the receptors is a man in his sixties with renal cell carcinoma.

This chain links TRBV13 with TRBJ2-2; 10 bases agree with TRBD2. The CDR3 is 16 residues long. J was trimmed by 1 base and V by 2 bases; bases with no gene match: 1. The germline gives CDR1 PRHDT, CDR2 FYEKMQ (reference sequence). In DNA, the CDR3 is TGTGCCAGCAGCTTACCTAGCGGGAGGAACACCGGGGAGCTGTTTTTT. This sequence encodes CASSLPSGRNTGELFF.

Of note for this clone: At the DNA level, this CDR3 is encoded by other sequences in the same sample as well. V and J are TRBV4-3 and TRBJ2-5; D gene uncertain. Germline V gene sequence: CDR1 LGHNA, CDR2 YSLEER. The V end was cut by 1 base, the J end by 1 base, with 10 bases between. There are 15 residues in the CDR3. The CDR3 DNA reads TGCGCCAGCAGCCAAGGATCAGGAATCCAAGAGACCCAGTACTTC. Its translation: CASSQGSGIQETQYF.

This chain connects TRBV11-2 to TRBJ2-2, with D perhaps TRBD1 (6 bases). The V end lost 5 bases, the J end lost 5 bases, and 9 bases lay between the germline ends. The CDR3 is made up of 13 amino acids. Germline V gene data show CDR1 as SGHAT and CDR2 as FQNNGV. The CDR3 region is CASSITGTGELFF. The CDR3 DNA reads TGTGCCAGCAGCATCACAGGGACCGGGGAGCTGTTTTTT.

The chain recombines TRBV6-5 with TRBJ1-1; D may be TRBD1 (5 bases). V lost 6 bases to trimming and J lost 2 bases, with 13 bases between them. The CDR3 consists of 14 residues. Looked up from germline, CDR1 is MNHEY and CDR2 is SVGAGI. CDR3 region: CASSPPGVNTEAFF. In nucleotides, the CDR3 is TGTGCCAGCAGCCCCCCGGGGGTCAACACTGAAGCTTTCTTT.

This chain links TRBV18 with TRBJ1-2; D unresolved. V lost 2 bases and J 3 bases, leaving 10 bases between the germline ends. The length of the CDR3 is 14 residues. Germline V gives CDR1 KGHSH, CDR2 LQKENI. Here the CDR3 reads CASSPSADDYGYTF. The CDR3 DNA reads as TGTGCCAGCTCACCATCTGCAGATGACTATGGCTACACCTTC.

This chain uses TRBV2 with TRBJ2-3; the D gene is possibly TRBD2 (5 bases). The length of the CDR3 is 17 residues. CDR1 is SNHLY, CDR2 FYNNEI, per germline. Trimming shortened V by 8 bases and J by 4 bases, and 25 bases separated the two germline ends. CDR3 residues: CASSPRVAGVIADTQYF. DNA for the CDR3: TGTGCCAGCTCCCCCCGGGTGGCGGGTGTTATAGCAGATACGCAGTATTTT. Supplemented by reference TRBV2 and TRBJ2-3, the full variable domain reads EPEVTQTPSHQVTQMGQEVILRCVPISNHLYFYWYRQILGQKVEFLVSFYNNEISEKSEIFDDQFSVERPDGSNFTLKIRSTKLEDSAMYFCASSPRVAGVIADTQYFGPGTRLTVL.

The V call is TRBV7-4, the J call TRBJ1-6; D is undetermined. This CDR3 has 19 residues. V lost 6 bases and J 0 bases, leaving 21 bases between the germline ends. Germline V lookup: CDR1 SGHVT, CDR2 SQSDAQ. Here the CDR3 reads CASSPNRTEKSSYNSPLHF. The CDR3, as DNA: TGTGCCAGCAGTCCAAACCGAACGGAGAAGAGCTCCTATAATTCACCCCTCCACTTT.

The table lists this clone with a count of one. The chain recombines TRBV9 with TRBJ2-3; TRBD2 aligns across 10 bases. CDR3 length equals 14 residues. Germline CDR1 is SGDLS and CDR2 is YYNGEE. V was pared by 6 bases and J by 3 bases, with 4 bases of the junction left unmatched. The CDR3 sequence: CASNPTSGTDTQYF. CDR3 nucleotide sequence: TGTGCCAGCAACCCGACTAGCGGGACAGATACGCAGTATTTT.

This clone was recorded once. This rearrangement joins TRBV6-1 to TRBJ1-5; D gene ambiguous. This CDR3 has 13 amino acids. V lost 5 bases and J lost 2, with 7 bases in between. Germline V lookup: CDR1 MNHNS, CDR2 SASEGT. The CDR3, as DNA: TGTGCCAGCAGTCCGAGGGGCAATCAGCCCCAGCATTTT. This gives the protein CASSPRGNQPQHF.

This chain links TRBV7-8 with TRBJ2-1, with D perhaps assigned TRBD1 or TRBD2 (5 bases each). V lost 2 bases, J lost 7 bases, and 12 bases lay in between. The CDR3 sequence is 14 residues long. CDR1 is SGHVS, CDR2 FQNEAQ, per germline. In DNA form, the CDR3 reads TGTGCCAGCAGCTTACTGGGGGTGGGGAATGAGCAGTTCTTC. Encoded protein: CASSLLGVGNEQFF.